This T cell receptor beta chain originates from a study of cytomegalovirus exposure and HLA in healthy donors. PCR was performed using 60 Vbeta and 13 Jbeta primers. Assay: immunoSEQ multiplex PCR; the TCRdb copy retains only in-frame clones and omits some. This table has over 100,000 clones, about a tenth appearing once. V trimming: 2 bases; J trimming: 7 bases; junction bases outside the gene matches: 4. Germline V lookup: CDR1 MNHNS, CDR2 SASEGT. The CDR3 spans 14 residues. The chain joins TRBV6-1 to TRBJ2-1; the match to TRBD1 covers 8 bases. The TCR sequence derives from a man between 40 and 49 years old in good health and CMV-seropositive. The sample consisted of PBMCs. The CDR3 is CASSESYRGNEQFF. CDR3 sequence (DNA): TGTGCCAGCAGTGAATCCTACAGGGGGAATGAGCAGTTCTTC.